The clone carrying this TCR beta chain was counted only a few times. CDR1 is SGHNT and CDR2 is YENEEA in the germline V gene. This CDR3 is built from 15 residues. The V end was cut by 1 base, the J end by 4 bases, with 11 bases between. These data originate in a study of blood T cells in healthy people across ages. PCR was performed a second time for about 7 to 12 cycles using a sample-barcoded 5' primer and a J-beta primer mix. From the 5' RACE reads, TCRdb called clonotypes with MiXCR, one entry per CDR3 protein. The sample includes about 1.7 million distinct CDR3 sequences, over 25% of them seen just once.

Material: blood. This sequence joins TRBV11-3 and TRBJ2-1; D is possibly TRBD1 (6 bases). This TCR came from a woman in her 30s in good health. For the CDR3, the DNA is TGTGCCAGCAGCTTAGTTTGGGACACTTACAATGAGCAGTTCTTC. Protein sequence: CASSLVWDTYNEQFF.